A selection of T cell receptor beta chains follows, all from one sample in a study of beta chain features in type 1 diabetes. Generated by immunoSEQ multiplex PCR, the TCRdb table keeps only in-frame clones and is missing some. The table lists 360,000 or so clones, about 20% of them singletons. The sequenced material came from naive CD4+ T cells from blood. Receptors were obtained from a woman aged 18-30 years in good health. CDR3s include the opening cysteine and the closing phenylalanine or tryptophan. The D gene is left open where the match is weak. Some rows mark clone size as missing; the rest say once, few, many or name a class of expanded clone.

size: few
D: -
V: TRBV7-2
J: TRBJ1-5
DNA: TGTGCCAGCAGCTTAGGCGGCTATCAGCCCCAGCATTTT
CDR3: CASSLGGYQPQHF

size: -
D: TRBD2
V: TRBV7-8
J: TRBJ2-1
DNA: TGTGCCAGCAGTCGATCCGGGACTAGCGGGTACAATGAGCAGTTCTTC
CDR3: CASSRSGTSGYNEQFF

size: -
D: -
V: TRBV30
J: TRBJ2-1
DNA: TGTGCCTGGAGTACTTCGGGGCGGGGAACCAATGAGCAGTTCTTC
CDR3: CAWSTSGRGTNEQFF

size: once
D: -
V: TRBV5-4
J: TRBJ2-7
DNA: TGTGCCAGCAGCCCGAGTGCAGGGATGGCCTACGAGCAGTACTTC
CDR3: CASSPSAGMAYEQYF

size: -
D: TRBD1
V: TRBV7-2
J: TRBJ2-7
DNA: TGTGCCAGCAGCTTCCCGCGGACAGGGAGGTCCTACGAGCAGTACTTC
CDR3: CASSFPRTGRSYEQYF

size: few
D: -
V: TRBV29-1
J: TRBJ1-1
DNA: TGCAGCGTCCAAGCTGGGGGAGGAGCGGAGGTGGAAGCTTTCTTT
CDR3: CSVQAGGGAEVEAFF

size: -
D: -
V: TRBV10-3
J: TRBJ2-5
DNA: TGTGCCATCAGTGAAGGTGGAGGAGAGACCCAGTACTTC
CDR3: CAISEGGGETQYF

size: once
D: -
V: TRBV5-1
J: TRBJ2-1
DNA: TGCGCCAGCAGCCTAGAGCGGGAGCAGTTCTTC
CDR3: CASSLEREQFF

size: -
D: TRBD2
V: TRBV14
J: TRBJ2-7
DNA: TGTGCCAGCAGCGCTAGCGGGAGGCTATTTCACTTC
CDR3: CASSASGRLFHF

size: few
D: -
V: TRBV9
J: TRBJ2-7
DNA: TGTGCCAGCAGCGTTTCGGCTAGTTTTGGTTACGAGCAGTACTTC
CDR3: CASSVSASFGYEQYF

size: -
D: -
V: TRBV7-9
J: TRBJ2-7
DNA: TGTGCCAGCAGCCGGGACAACTCCTACGAGCAGTACTTC
CDR3: CASSRDNSYEQYF

size: few
D: -
V: TRBV6-5
J: TRBJ2-3
DNA: TGTGCCAGCAGCCTGGAGAGGTGGAATACGCAGTATTTT
CDR3: CASSLERWNTQYF

size: few
D: -
V: TRBV4-2
J: TRBJ1-1
DNA: TGTGCCAGCAGCCAAGACCCCGGGCGACAGAGAGCTTTCTTT
CDR3: CASSQDPGRQRAFF

size: -
D: -
V: TRBV9
J: TRBJ2-1
DNA: TGTGCCAGCAGCGTAGAAGTAGCGGAGAGCTCCTACAATGAGCAGTTCTTC
CDR3: CASSVEVAESSYNEQFF

size: few
D: TRBD2
V: TRBV28
J: TRBJ2-1
DNA: TGTGCCAGCAGTCCGACTAGCGGGGGTCTATACAATGAGCAGTTCTTC
CDR3: CASSPTSGGLYNEQFF

size: -
D: -
V: TRBV7-2
J: TRBJ2-6
DNA: TGTGCCAGCAGCTTAGCGCGCGGTTTCTCTGGGGCCAACGTCCTGACTTTC
CDR3: CASSLARGFSGANVLTF

size: few
D: -
V: TRBV2
J: TRBJ1-5
DNA: TGTGCCAGCAGCCTTGGGGAGGGGGGATTTCAGCCCCAGCATTTT
CDR3: CASSLGEGGFQPQHF

size: -
D: -
V: TRBV6-5
J: TRBJ2-1
DNA: TGTGCCAGCCGCTCCTACAATGAGCAGTTCTTC
CDR3: CASRSYNEQFF

size: -
D: TRBD2
V: TRBV18
J: TRBJ2-7
DNA: TGTGCCAGCTCACCACCGTTACTAGCGGGCACCTACGAGCAGTACTTC
CDR3: CASSPPLLAGTYEQYF

size: once
D: TRBD1
V: TRBV5-4
J: TRBJ1-1
DNA: TGTGCCAGCAGCTCAACAGGGGTCACTGAAGCTTTCTTT
CDR3: CASSSTGVTEAFF

size: once
D: -
V: TRBV7-2
J: TRBJ1-1
DNA: TGTGCCAGCAGCCCCGTCCGGGGGGGCACTGAAGCTTTCTTT
CDR3: CASSPVRGGTEAFF

size: -
D: -
V: TRBV5-1
J: TRBJ1-1
DNA: TGCGCCAGCAGCTTGGTCAGAATGAACACTGAAGCTTTCTTT
CDR3: CASSLVRMNTEAFF

size: few
D: -
V: TRBV5-1
J: TRBJ1-2
DNA: TGCGCCAGCAGCTTGGATAGGGCGACAGTCAATGGCTACACCTTC
CDR3: CASSLDRATVNGYTF

size: few
D: -
V: TRBV5-1
J: TRBJ2-3
DNA: TGCGCCAGCAGCTTCAGCCAGCTCGGGGATACGCAGTATTTT
CDR3: CASSFSQLGDTQYF

size: few
D: -
V: TRBV30
J: TRBJ1-1
DNA: TGTGCCTGGAGTGTACGAGTGAACACTGAAGCTTTCTTT
CDR3: CAWSVRVNTEAFF

size: -
D: -
V: TRBV6-1
J: TRBJ2-7
DNA: TGTGCCAGCAGGGACAGTAGACACGAGCAGTACTTC
CDR3: CASRDSRHEQYF

size: -
D: TRBD1
V: TRBV30
J: TRBJ1-2
DNA: TGTGCCTGGAAAGGAGGGGGCCAGAGGGGCTACACCTTC
CDR3: CAWKGGGQRGYTF

size: -
D: TRBD1
V: TRBV29-1
J: TRBJ1-1
DNA: TGCAGCGCCCGGGACAGGCTCACCTCCTTCTTT
CDR3: CSARDRLTSFF

size: few
D: -
V: TRBV15
J: TRBJ2-3
DNA: TGTGCCACCAGCAGAGATCTTGTTGTCTTCTCTAGCACAGATACGCAGTATTTT
CDR3: CATSRDLVVFSSTDTQYF

size: -
D: TRBD1
V: TRBV5-5
J: TRBJ2-1
DNA: TGTGCCAGCAGCTTCACAGGGGGAAGGCAGTTCTTC
CDR3: CASSFTGGRQFF

size: once
D: TRBD1
V: TRBV5-6
J: TRBJ2-7
DNA: TGTGCCAGCAGCTTGTTCTCCGGGACAGGGGTCGGCGAGCAGTACTTC
CDR3: CASSLFSGTGVGEQYF

size: -
D: TRBD1
V: TRBV5-1
J: TRBJ2-7
DNA: TGCGCCAGTACTCCCGGGACAGGGTTCAACGAGCAGTACTTC
CDR3: CASTPGTGFNEQYF

size: -
D: TRBD1
V: TRBV7-2
J: TRBJ2-3
DNA: TGTGCCAGCAGCTTAAGGGACAGGGGTGGAGATACGCAGTATTTT
CDR3: CASSLRDRGGDTQYF

size: -
D: TRBD1
V: TRBV6-6
J: TRBJ1-6
DNA: TGTGCCAGCAGGGTCCGGGACAGGGATAATTCACCCCTCCACTTT
CDR3: CASRVRDRDNSPLHF

size: few
D: TRBD2
V: TRBV5-1
J: TRBJ2-4
DNA: TGCGCCAGCAGCTTTGAGCGGGGGGGCCCGGCTAACATTCAGTACTTC
CDR3: CASSFERGGPANIQYF

size: -
D: -
V: TRBV5-1
J: TRBJ2-7
DNA: TGCGCCAGCACCTTGGGAGGTTACTACGAGCAGTACTTC
CDR3: CASTLGGYYEQYF

size: once
D: -
V: TRBV4-1
J: TRBJ1-5
DNA: TGCGCCAGCAGCCAAGATGAGAGGAGCAATCAGCCCCAGCATTTT
CDR3: CASSQDERSNQPQHF

size: -
D: TRBD2
V: TRBV5-1
J: TRBJ2-2
DNA: TGCGCCAGCAGCTTGACAGCGGGAGTAGGTACCGGGGAGCTGTTTTTT
CDR3: CASSLTAGVGTGELFF

size: few
D: TRBD2
V: TRBV5-1
J: TRBJ2-1
DNA: TGCGCCAGCAGCCTGGGGGAGGCGGGGGGCCTCAATGAGCAGTTCTTC
CDR3: CASSLGEAGGLNEQFF

size: -
D: -
V: TRBV27
J: TRBJ2-7
DNA: TGTGCCAGCAGTTTTGCTTCGAGCTCCTACGAGCAGTACTTC
CDR3: CASSFASSSYEQYF

size: few
D: TRBD1
V: TRBV30
J: TRBJ1-5
DNA: TGTGCCTGGAGTGGGACAGGGTATAGCAATCAGCCCCAGCATTTT
CDR3: CAWSGTGYSNQPQHF